This T cell receptor beta chain was observed in a study of OX40 agonist ivuxolimab in advanced cancers. At the level of the study: Clinicians treated patients with ivuxolimab, an agonistic anti-OX40 (CD134) antibody. Every 2 weeks, patients received ivuxolimab intravenously, dosed at 0.01 to 10 mg/kg.

Libraries were prepared by immunoSEQ multiplex PCR; TCRdb keeps only in-frame clonotypes and omits some of them. The sample lists under 25,000 clones; about 70% were seen once. Deletions cut 6 bases from V and 3 bases from J, with 2 bases between. Germline-derived CDR1 and CDR2 are MNHEY and SVGAGI. The CDR3 sequence is 11 residues long. Note on this clone: What it recognizes is unknown.

Study-level points and caveats: Relative to CD4+ cells, CD8+ T cells on average had more expanded clones. Expanded peripheral T-cell antigen specificity went undetermined.

The clonotype was recovered from an adult with an advanced solid tumor such as melanoma, head and neck, liver or kidney cancer. V usage is TRBV6-5 and J usage is TRBJ1-4; D gene ambiguous. The sequences come from CD4+ or CD8+ T cells sorted from blood, collected in a trial of the OX40 agonist ivuxolimab. DNA for the CDR3: TGTGCCAGCAGATCTAATGAAAAACTGTTTTTT. Its protein product is CASRSNEKLFF.